Presented here are 13 T cell receptor beta chains from one specimen sequenced in a study of radiotherapy plus CTLA-4 blockade in lung cancer. Sequenced by immunoSEQ multiplex PCR; TCRdb stores in-frame clones only, minus some. The profile covers tens of thousands of clones, with approximately 85% appearing a single time and around 4.9% taken by the ten largest. The specimen was peripheral blood, collected from a patient treated with radiotherapy plus ipilimumab. These receptors came from a human donor with non-small cell lung cancer whose response to radiotherapy plus ipilimumab could not be evaluated.

The chain links TRBV15 to TRBJ2-3; perhaps TRBD2 as D (5 bases). The CDR3 runs 14 residues. Per the germline V gene, CDR1 is LNHNV and CDR2 is YYDKDF (reference sequence). The V end lost 5 bases, the J end lost 4 bases, and 13 bases lay between the germline ends. CDR3 sequence (DNA): TGTGCCACCAGCGGAGTTTGGGAGCCAGATACGCAGTATTTT. Translating gives CATSGVWEPDTQYF.

The chain uses TRBV9 and TRBJ1-2; 7 bases match TRBD1. Germline lookup yields CDR1 SGDLS and CDR2 YYNGEE. The CDR3 sequence is 14 residues long. Losses at the gene ends were 4 bases for V and 4 bases for J; bases not matched to a gene: 7. The CDR3 nucleotides read TGTGCCAGCAGCCCCTCGGGACAGACCTATGGCTACACCTTC. This encodes CASSPSGQTYGYTF.

This chain connects TRBV29-1 to TRBJ1-1; TRBD1 aligns across 8 bases. CDR1 is SQVTM, CDR2 ANQGSEA, per germline. V shed 6 bases and J 4 bases; nucleotides not matched to a gene: 7. The CDR3 has 13 amino acids. The CDR3 loop is CSVHRGAGTEAFF. CDR3 coding DNA: TGCAGCGTCCACAGGGGGGCGGGCACTGAAGCTTTCTTT. Together with reference TRBV29-1 and TRBJ1-1, the CDR3 gives the full variable domain: SAVISQKPSRDICQRGTSLTIQCQVDSQVTMMFWYRQQPGQSLTLIATANQGSEATYESGFVIDKFPISRPNLTFSTLTVSNMSPEDSSIYLCSVHRGAGTEAFFGQGTRLTVV.

The rearrangement joins TRBV29-1 to TRBJ1-1; no definite D call. Germline loops: CDR1 SQVTM, CDR2 ANQGSEA. This CDR3 has 14 amino acids. V was trimmed by 3 bases and J by 5 bases, leaving 16 bases between them. The CDR3 is CSVERSGLRTEAFF. CDR3 nucleotides: TGCAGCGTTGAGCGGTCCGGTTTAAGGACTGAAGCTTTCTTT.

The chain combines TRBV2 with TRBJ2-5; D perhaps matches TRBD1 (6 bases). Germline assignment: CDR1 SNHLY and CDR2 FYNNEI. V lost 3 bases and J lost 1, with 12 bases in between. The CDR3 is 15 amino acids. In DNA, the CDR3 is TGTGCCAGCAGTGAGTCCGGGACAAGCCAAGAGACCCAGTACTTC. It encodes CASSESGTSQETQYF.

The chain has TRBV29-1 and TRBJ1-3; 8 bases agree with TRBD1. The V gene's germline CDR1 is SQVTM and CDR2 ANQGSEA. After removal of 7 bases from V and 4 bases from J, the junction contained 15 bases not matched to a gene. The CDR3 is 16 amino acids. The CDR3 region is CSALDRGVWGGNTIYF. The CDR3 nucleotides are TGCAGCGCTCTCGACAGGGGCGTATGGGGCGGAAACACCATATATTTT.

The V gene is TRBV2, the J gene TRBJ2-7; the D gene is possibly TRBD2 (5 bases). Germline loops: CDR1 SNHLY, CDR2 FYNNEI. This CDR3 has 13 amino acids. V dropped 7 bases and J dropped 3 bases, with 13 bases sitting between them. CDR3 sequence reads: CASIGQDFYEQYF. The CDR3 DNA reads as TGTGCCAGCATCGGGCAGGACTTCTACGAGCAGTACTTC.

The chain has TRBV19 and TRBJ1-4; a weak D match, TRBD1 (5 bases). This CDR3 has 14 residues. V gave up 6 bases and J gave up 5 bases, with 13 bases separating them. CDR1 is LNHDA and CDR2 is SQIVND in the germline V gene (reference sequence). CDR3 residues: CASRPGTENEKLFF. As DNA, the CDR3 is TGTGCCAGTAGGCCAGGGACTGAGAATGAAAAACTGTTTTTT.

The chain joins TRBV27 to TRBJ2-1, with 7 positions matching TRBD2. Germline lookup yields CDR1 MNHEY and CDR2 SMNVEV (reference sequence). The CDR3 has 14 residues. V lost 5 bases and J lost 3; bases outside the gene matches: 4. Here the CDR3 reads CASSLGTIYNEQFF. As DNA, the CDR3 is TGTGCCAGCAGTCTCGGGACTATCTACAATGAGCAGTTCTTC.

V gene TRBV12-5 combines with J gene TRBJ2-1; TRBD1 matches at 11 bases. The CDR3 contains 18 residues. Germline CDR1 and CDR2: LGHNT and FRNRAP. J was trimmed by 5 bases and V by 5 bases; bases with no gene match: 14. CDR3 coding DNA: TGTGCTAGTGGTGACGACAGAGCAAAGGGACAGGGGGACAATGAGCAGTTCTTC. Translating gives CASGDDRAKGQGDNEQFF. The full variable domain, completed using reference TRBV12-5 and TRBJ2-1, is DARVTQTPRHKVTEMGQEVTMRCQPILGHNTVFWYRQTMMQGLELLAYFRNRAPLDDSGMPKDRFSAEMPDATLATLKIQPSEPRDSAVYFCASGDDRAKGQGDNEQFFGPGTRLTVL.

The chain carries TRBV6-1 and TRBJ1-2, with TRBD1 identical over 9 bases. Germline CDR1 and CDR2: MNHNS and SASEGT. J lost 2 bases, V lost 2 bases, and 3 bases had no gene match. The CDR3 sequence is 15 residues long. The CDR3: CASSESQGANYGYTF. The CDR3 DNA reads as TGTGCCAGCAGTGAATCACAGGGGGCAAACTATGGCTACACCTTC.

The chain joins TRBV19 to TRBJ2-7; D is perhaps TRBD1 (6 bases). Germline V gene lookup returns CDR1 LNHDA and CDR2 SQIVND (reference sequence). Trimming pared 3 bases from V and 0 bases from J, leaving 6 bases between. The CDR3 is made up of 13 amino acids. The CDR3 DNA follows: TGTGCCAGTAGTATGGACAGCTCCTACGAGCAGTACTTC. It specifies CASSMDSSYEQYF. Using reference TRBV19 and TRBJ2-7 for the parts outside the CDR3, the full variable domain is DGGITQSPKYLFRKEGQNVTLSCEQNLNHDAMYWYRQDPGQGLRLIYYSQIVNDFQKGDIAEGYSVSREKKESFPLTVTSAQKNPTAFYLCASSMDSSYEQYFGPGTRLTVT.

The V and J genes are TRBV4-1 and TRBJ1-2; perhaps TRBD1 as D (6 bases). The germline V and J ends were trimmed by 3 bases and 2 bases, with 13 bases remaining between them. The CDR3 loop spans 15 amino acids. Germline lookup yields CDR1 MGHRA and CDR2 YSYEKL. In DNA form, the CDR3 reads TGCGCCAGCAGCCATTTAGGACAGACGAACTATGGCTACACCTTC. This codes for CASSHLGQTNYGYTF.